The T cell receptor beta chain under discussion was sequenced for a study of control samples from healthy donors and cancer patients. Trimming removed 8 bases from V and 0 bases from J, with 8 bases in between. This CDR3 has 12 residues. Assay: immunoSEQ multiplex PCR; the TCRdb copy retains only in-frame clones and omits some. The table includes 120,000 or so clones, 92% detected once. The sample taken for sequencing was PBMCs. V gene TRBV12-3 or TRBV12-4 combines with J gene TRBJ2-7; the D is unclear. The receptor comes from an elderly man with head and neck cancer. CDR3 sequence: CASRTGSYEQYF. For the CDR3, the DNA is TGTGCCAGCCGGACCGGCTCCTACGAGCAGTACTTC.